The clone carrying this TCR beta chain was picked up a small number of times. The ends were cut back, 5 bases at V and 1 base at J, with 11 bases in the middle. This CDR3 comprises 14 residues. Germline V gene data show CDR1 as SGHTA and CDR2 as FQGNSA. The sample comes from a study of T-cell reconstitution after alpha-beta-depleted transplantation in children. A library of TCRbeta sequences, prepared with unique molecular identifiers, was generated. MiXCR, applied by TCRdb to the PCR reads, yields one record per CDR3 protein. The sample lists some 400,000 distinct CDR3 sequences; about 20% were seen once.

This TCR came from a human donor who donated a stem cell graft to a child with acute myeloid leukemia. This specimen consisted of PBMCs from the stem cell graft donor, obtained from the stem cell graft. The V and J genes are TRBV7-2 and TRBJ2-5, with TRBD2 as a possible D gene (5 bases). CDR3 amino acids: CASSRTGFQETQYF. The CDR3, as DNA: TGTGCCAGCAGCCGGACGGGGTTCCAAGAGACCCAGTACTTC.